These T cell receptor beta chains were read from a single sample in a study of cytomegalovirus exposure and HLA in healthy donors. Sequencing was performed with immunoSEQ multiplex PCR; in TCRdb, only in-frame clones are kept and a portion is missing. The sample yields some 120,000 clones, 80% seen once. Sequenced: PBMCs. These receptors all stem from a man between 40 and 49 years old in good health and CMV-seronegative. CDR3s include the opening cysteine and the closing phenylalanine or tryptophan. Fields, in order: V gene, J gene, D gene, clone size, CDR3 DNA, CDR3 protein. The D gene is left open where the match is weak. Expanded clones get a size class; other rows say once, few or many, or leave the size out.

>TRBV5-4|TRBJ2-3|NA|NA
TGTGCCAGCAGCTTGCGCGGGGCAGATACGCAGTATTTT
CASSLRGADTQYF
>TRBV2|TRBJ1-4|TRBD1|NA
TGTGCCAGCAGAAACAGGGGGGGAAATGAAAAACTGTTTTTT
CASRNRGGNEKLFF
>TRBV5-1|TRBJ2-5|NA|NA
TGCGCCAGCAGCTCCCAAGGGGTTTTAGGAGAGACCCAGTACTTC
CASSSQGVLGETQYF
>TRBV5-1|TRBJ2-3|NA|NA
TGCGCCAGCAGCTCTAACCCTCCTAGCACAGATACGCAGTATTTT
CASSSNPPSTDTQYF
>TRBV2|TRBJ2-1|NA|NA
TGTGCCAGTCGAGTAGACAGCTACAATGAGCAGTTCTTC
CASRVDSYNEQFF
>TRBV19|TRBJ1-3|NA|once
TGTGCCAGCACCACCGGGGACACCATATATTTT
CASTTGDTIYF
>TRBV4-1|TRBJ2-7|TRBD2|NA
TGCGCCAGCAGCCAGAGGGGGCTAGCGGGAGTAGGTGCGGACGAGCAGTACTTC
CASSQRGLAGVGADEQYF
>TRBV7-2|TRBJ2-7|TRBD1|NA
TGTGCCAGCACCTCCGGGACAGGGAGGGGCGAGCAGTACTTC
CASTSGTGRGEQYF
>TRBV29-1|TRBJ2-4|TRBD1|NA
TGCAGCGTTCGTGGGACAGGGGAAAACATTCAGTACTTC
CSVRGTGENIQYF
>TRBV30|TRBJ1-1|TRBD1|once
TGTGCCTGGAGTCCCACGGACAGGGGAGGAACTGAAGCTTTCTTT
CAWSPTDRGGTEAFF
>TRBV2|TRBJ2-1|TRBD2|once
TGTGCCAGCAGTAAAGCGGGGGGATCGAATGAGCAGTTCTTC
CASSKAGGSNEQFF
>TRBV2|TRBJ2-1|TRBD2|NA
TGTGCCAGCAGCCAGAGAAACCTAGGACTAGCGGGAGGATACAATGAGCAGTTCTTC
CASSQRNLGLAGGYNEQFF
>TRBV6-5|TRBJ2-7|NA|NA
TGTGCCAGCAGTTACTCCACCGGACAGAGCTCCTACGAGCAGTACTTC
CASSYSTGQSSYEQYF
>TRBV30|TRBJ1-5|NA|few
TGTGCCTGGAGTGTAGGGGCTCCGGATAGCAATCAGCCCCAGCATTTT
CAWSVGAPDSNQPQHF
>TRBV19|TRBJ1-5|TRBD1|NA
TGTGCCAGTACCCACCAGGGGGCCCCTCAGCCCCAGCATTTT
CASTHQGAPQPQHF
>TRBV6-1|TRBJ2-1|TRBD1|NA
TGTGCCAGCAGGAGGACAGGGGGGAACAATGAGCAGTTCTTC
CASRRTGGNNEQFF
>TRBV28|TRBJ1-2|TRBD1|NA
TGTGCCAGCAGCCCCGGGACAGGGGGTGTATATGGCTACACCTTC
CASSPGTGGVYGYTF
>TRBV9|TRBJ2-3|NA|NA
TGTGCCAGCAGCCCTCGGACTCTCCAGGGGAGCGGCTTCACAGATACGCAGTATTTT
CASSPRTLQGSGFTDTQYF
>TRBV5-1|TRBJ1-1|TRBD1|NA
TGCGCCAGCAGCTTGATGGGACAGGGGGGATCTGAAGCTTTCTTT
CASSLMGQGGSEAFF
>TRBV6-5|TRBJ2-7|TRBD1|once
TGTGCCAGCAGTGCTGACAGGGGCGTCTACGAGCAGTACTTC
CASSADRGVYEQYF
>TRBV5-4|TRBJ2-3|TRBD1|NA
TGTGCCAGCAGCTGGAATCCGGGACAGAGCACAGATACGCAGTATTTT
CASSWNPGQSTDTQYF
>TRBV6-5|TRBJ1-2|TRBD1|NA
TGTGCCACCACAGGGGGAGAATCGGGCTATGGTGGCTACACCTTC
CATTGGESGYGGYTF
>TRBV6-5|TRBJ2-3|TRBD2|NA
TGTGCCAGCGCCTCTAGCGGGGGGAGCGCAGATACGCAGTATTTT
CASASSGGSADTQYF
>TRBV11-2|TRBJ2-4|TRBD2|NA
TGTGCCAGCACAAGGAGGACTAGTTTGGCCAAAAACATTCAGTACTTC
CASTRRTSLAKNIQYF
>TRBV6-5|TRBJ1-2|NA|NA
TGTGCCAGCAGTTACTCCAGGGGTGTAGGTTCTGGCTACACCTTC
CASSYSRGVGSGYTF
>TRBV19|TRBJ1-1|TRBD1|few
TGTGCCAGTAGTCGACAGGGTCGGGCGGGCACTGAAGCTTTCTTT
CASSRQGRAGTEAFF
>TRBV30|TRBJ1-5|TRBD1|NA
TGTGCCTGGAGTGTACCGGGACAGGCCAATCAGCCCCAGCATTTT
CAWSVPGQANQPQHF
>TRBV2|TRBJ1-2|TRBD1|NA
TGTGCCAGCAGTGAAGTAGGGACAGTCGGCTATGGCTACACCTTC
CASSEVGTVGYGYTF
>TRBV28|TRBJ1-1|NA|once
TGTGCCAGCAGTTCCGCCGGGAGGCCGAACACTGAAGCTTTCTTT
CASSSAGRPNTEAFF
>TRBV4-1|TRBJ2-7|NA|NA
TGCGCCAGCAGCCAACTTGGATCCACAGGGTACGAGCAGTACTTC
CASSQLGSTGYEQYF
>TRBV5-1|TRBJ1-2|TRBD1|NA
TGCGCCAGCAGCTTTGGACAGGACGCAAATGGCTACACCTTC
CASSFGQDANGYTF
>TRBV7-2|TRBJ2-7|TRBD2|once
TGTGCCAGCAGCCCCCTAGCGGGGGGGTACGCCTACGAGCAGTACTTC
CASSPLAGGYAYEQYF
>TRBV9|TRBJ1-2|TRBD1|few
TGTGCCAGCAGCGTGACAGGGATGGGCTATGGCTACACCTTC
CASSVTGMGYGYTF
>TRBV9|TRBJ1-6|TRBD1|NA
TGTGCCAGCAGCGGAGACAGGGAGCCACCCCTCCACTTT
CASSGDREPPLHF